Given below is one TCR beta chain in context. A second about 7 to 11 cycle PCR used barcoded and J-beta primers. TCRdb processed the 5' RACE reads anew with MiXCR; each CDR3 protein has one entry. The repertoire holds 800,000 or so distinct CDR3 sequences, with around a quarter as singletons. This sample is drawn from a study of blood T cells in healthy people across ages. The CDR3 is made up of 15 amino acids. The V and J ends lost 0 bases and 4 bases respectively, with 10 bases between them. Per germline, CDR1 LGHNA and CDR2 YSLEER. These data also formed part of another study, on T cells of mothers and their children.

This TCR came from a boy between 5 and 17 years old in good health. The sample consisted of blood. This rearrangement joins TRBV4-3 to TRBJ2-1; unclear D gene. The CDR3 is CASSQEVGAYNEQFF. CDR3 DNA: TGCGCCAGCAGCCAAGAGGTAGGAGCGTACAATGAGCAGTTCTTC.